Included here is one TCR beta chain sequence, with context. Its matching antigen is unknown. Deletions cut 4 bases from V and 0 bases from J, with 17 bases between. Germline values: CDR1 SGDLS, CDR2 YYNGEE. The CDR3 contains 17 residues. The assay was run at survey level. TCRdb's copy holds only in-frame clones and misses some; the assay was immunoSEQ multiplex PCR. The sample lists about 95,000 clones, about two thirds occurring once. The data stem from a study of fetal regulatory T cell absence and autoimmunity. Regarding the study as a whole: Pancreas TCRs were oligoclonally enriched versus cord blood, some clones over 85-fold.

Specimen: pancreas tissue. V is TRBV9 and J is TRBJ1-3; D gene uncertain. The source of this sequence is a male donor with IPEX syndrome. In DNA, the CDR3 is TGTGCCAGCAGCCCCCGAGGAACGGAGAGCTCTGGAAACACCATATATTTT. As protein: CASSPRGTESSGNTIYF. The variable domain in full, completed from reference TRBV9 and TRBJ1-3, reads DSGVTQTPKHLITATGQRVTLRCSPRSGDLSVYWYQQSLDQGLQFLIQYYNGEERAKGNILERFSAQQFPDLHSELNLSSLELGDSALYFCASSPRGTESSGNTIYFGEGSWLTVV.